This passage covers 7 T cell receptor beta chains from one sample sequenced in a study of CD8+ T cells in alopecia areata. RNA was extracted and reverse transcribed into cDNA as the sequencing template. Using immunoSEQ multiplex PCR, the repertoire was profiled, and TCRdb retains in-frame clones only, with some absent. The sample consists of approximately 99,000 clones, roughly 59% of them appearing once. The source material was CD8+ T cells sorted from blood. Receptors originate from a human donor in good health.

The chain uses TRBV9 and TRBJ1-2; D perhaps matches TRBD1 (5 bases). Trimming removed 3 bases at V and 2 bases at J, with 11 bases between. Germline V gene data show CDR1 as SGDLS and CDR2 as YYNGEE. This CDR3 has 14 amino acids. The CDR3 region has the DNA TGTGCCAGCAGCGAGGGTTGGGGGAACTATGGCTACACCTTC. It codes for CASSEGWGNYGYTF. Variable domain in full (rest from reference TRBV9 and TRBJ1-2): DSGVTQTPKHLITATGQRVTLRCSPRSGDLSVYWYQQSLDQGLQFLIQYYNGEERAKGNILERFSAQQFPDLHSELNLSSLELGDSALYFCASSEGWGNYGYTFGSGTRLTVV.

V gene TRBV13 combines with J gene TRBJ2-7; 11 nucleotides agree with TRBD1. Per germline, CDR1 PRHDT and CDR2 FYEKMQ (reference sequence). This CDR3 has 15 amino acids. Losses at the gene ends were 5 bases for V and 2 bases for J; bases not matched to a gene: 5. CDR3 DNA sequence: TGTGCCAGCAGCCCAGGGGGACAGGGGGCCTACGAGCAGTACTTC. Amino acid sequence: CASSPGGQGAYEQYF.

V and J are TRBV4-2 and TRBJ2-3; D perhaps matches TRBD2 (7 bases). Trimming took 4 bases from V and 0 from J, leaving 17 bases between them. Germline V gene data show CDR1 as LGHNA and CDR2 as YNFKEQ. This CDR3 is built from 17 residues. This CDR3 is CASSRKGGAASTDTQYF. The CDR3 nucleotides read TGTGCCAGCAGCCGAAAGGGGGGGGCGGCTAGCACAGATACGCAGTATTTT.

The rearrangement links TRBV29-1 to TRBJ1-2; maybe TRBD1 (5 bases). The germline gives CDR1 SQVTM, CDR2 ANQGSEA. V was trimmed by 4 bases and J by 2 bases, leaving 11 bases between them. This CDR3 contains 13 residues. The CDR3 nucleotides are TGCAGCGTTGCTGGGGGGGAGAACTATGGCTACACCTTC. Translating it yields CSVAGGENYGYTF.

In its sample, this clone was seen once. The chain recombines TRBV4-2 with TRBJ1-1; a possible D gene is TRBD1 (5 bases). Germline-derived CDR1 and CDR2 are LGHNA and YNFKEQ. V was clipped by 0 bases and J by 9 bases, with 14 bases between them. The CDR3 has 14 residues. The CDR3 DNA follows: TGTGCCAGCAGCCAAGATTGGGGCGGGGGTAAAGCTTTCTTT. This codes for CASSQDWGGGKAFF.

This clone was counted once. The chain combines TRBV7-9 with TRBJ1-1; the match to TRBD1 covers 7 bases. With 5 bases clipped from V and 5 bases from J, the junction kept 11 bases outside the gene matches. The V gene's germline CDR1 is SEHNR and CDR2 FQNEAQ (reference sequence). The CDR3 totals 15 residues. CDR3 bases: TGTGCCAGCAGCCACCTGTCTAGGGGGCGAACTGAAGCTTTCTTT. Protein product: CASSHLSRGRTEAFF.

The chain links TRBV9 to TRBJ1-2, with 8 bases lining up with TRBD1. J lost 8 bases, V lost 1 base, and 4 bases had no gene match. The V gene's germline CDR1 is SGDLS and CDR2 YYNGEE. The CDR3 covers 13 residues. The CDR3 DNA reads as TGTGCCAGCAGCGTAACGACAGGGGAGGGCTACACCTTC. As protein: CASSVTTGEGYTF.